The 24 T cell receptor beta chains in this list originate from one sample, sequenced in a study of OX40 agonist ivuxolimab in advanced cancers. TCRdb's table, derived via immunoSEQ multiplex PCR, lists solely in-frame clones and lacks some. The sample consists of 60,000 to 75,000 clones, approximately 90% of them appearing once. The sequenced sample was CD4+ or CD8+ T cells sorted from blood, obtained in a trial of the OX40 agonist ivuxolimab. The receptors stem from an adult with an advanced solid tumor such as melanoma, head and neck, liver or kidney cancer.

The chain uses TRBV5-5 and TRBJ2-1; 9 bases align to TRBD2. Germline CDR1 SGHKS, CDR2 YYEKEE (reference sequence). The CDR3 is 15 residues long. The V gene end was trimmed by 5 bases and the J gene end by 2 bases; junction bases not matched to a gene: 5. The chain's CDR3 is CASSLAGAPYNEQFF. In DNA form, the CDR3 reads TGTGCCAGCAGTTTAGCGGGGGCTCCCTACAATGAGCAGTTCTTC.

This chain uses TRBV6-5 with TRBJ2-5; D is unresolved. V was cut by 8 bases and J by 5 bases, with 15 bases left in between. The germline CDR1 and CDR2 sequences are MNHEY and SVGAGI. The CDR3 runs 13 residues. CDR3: CASSLGVVETQYF. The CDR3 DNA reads TGTGCCAGCTCTTTAGGAGTCGTCGAGACCCAGTACTTC.

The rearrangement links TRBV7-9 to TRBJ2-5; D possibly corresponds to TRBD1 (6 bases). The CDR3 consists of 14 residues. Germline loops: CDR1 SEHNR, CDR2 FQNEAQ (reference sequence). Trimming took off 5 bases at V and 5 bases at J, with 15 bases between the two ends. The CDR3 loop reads CASSPTGIRETQYF. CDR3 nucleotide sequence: TGTGCCAGCAGCCCAACAGGGATTAGGGAGACCCAGTACTTC. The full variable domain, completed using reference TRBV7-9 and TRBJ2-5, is DTGVSQNPRHKITKRGQNVTFRCDPISEHNRLYWYRQTLGQGPEFLTYFQNEAQLEKSRLLSDRFSAERPKGSFSTLEIQRTEQGDSAMYLCASSPTGIRETQYFGPGTRLLVL.

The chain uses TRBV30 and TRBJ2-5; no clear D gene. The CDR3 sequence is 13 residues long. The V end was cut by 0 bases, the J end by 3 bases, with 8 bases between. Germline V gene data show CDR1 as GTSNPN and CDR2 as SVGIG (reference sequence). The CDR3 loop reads CAWSVFSEETQYF. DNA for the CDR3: TGTGCCTGGAGTGTATTTAGTGAAGAGACCCAGTACTTC.

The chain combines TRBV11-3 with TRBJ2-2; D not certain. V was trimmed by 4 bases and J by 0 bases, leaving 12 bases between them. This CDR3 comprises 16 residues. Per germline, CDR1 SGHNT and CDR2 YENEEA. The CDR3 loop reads CASSSRKIANTGELFF. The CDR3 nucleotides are TGTGCCAGCAGCTCGAGAAAGATTGCGAACACCGGGGAGCTGTTTTTT.

CDR3 amino acids: CASSHLGPGGPDTQYF. DNA for the CDR3: TGTGCCAGCAGCCATCTCGGACCCGGGGGGCCAGATACGCAGTATTTT. This chain connects TRBV7-8 to TRBJ2-3; D perhaps matches TRBD2 (7 bases). Germline assignment: CDR1 SGHVS and CDR2 FQNEAQ. The CDR3 has 16 amino acids. V was cut by 5 bases and J by 4 bases, with 19 bases left in between.

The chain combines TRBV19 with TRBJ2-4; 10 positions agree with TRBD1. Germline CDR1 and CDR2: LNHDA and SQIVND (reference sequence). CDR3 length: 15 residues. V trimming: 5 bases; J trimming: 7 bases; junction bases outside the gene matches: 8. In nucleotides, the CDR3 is TGTGCCAGTAGTGCGCGACAGGGGGCCTGGAACATTCAGTACTTC. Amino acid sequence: CASSARQGAWNIQYF.

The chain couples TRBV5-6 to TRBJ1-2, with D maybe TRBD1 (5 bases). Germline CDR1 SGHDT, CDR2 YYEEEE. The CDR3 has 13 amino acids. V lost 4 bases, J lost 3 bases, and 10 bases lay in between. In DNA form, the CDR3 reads TGTGCCAGCAGCACCTGGGGGGACTATGGCTACACCTTC. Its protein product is CASSTWGDYGYTF.

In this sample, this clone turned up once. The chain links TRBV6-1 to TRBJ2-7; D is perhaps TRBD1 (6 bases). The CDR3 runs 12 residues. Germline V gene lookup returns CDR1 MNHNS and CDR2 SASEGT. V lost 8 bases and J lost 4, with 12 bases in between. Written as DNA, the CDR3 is TGTGCCAGCCAGGGGTGGAAGTACGAGCAGTACTTC. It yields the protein CASQGWKYEQYF.

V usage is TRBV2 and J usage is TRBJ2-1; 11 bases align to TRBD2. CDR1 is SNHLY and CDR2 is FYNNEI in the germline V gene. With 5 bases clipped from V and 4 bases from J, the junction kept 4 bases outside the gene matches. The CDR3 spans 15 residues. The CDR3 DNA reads TGTGCCAGCAGTCCGGGACTAGCGGCTTACAATGAGCAGTTCTTC. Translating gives CASSPGLAAYNEQFF. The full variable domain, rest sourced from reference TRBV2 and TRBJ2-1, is EPEVTQTPSHQVTQMGQEVILRCVPISNHLYFYWYRQILGQKVEFLVSFYNNEISEKSEIFDDQFSVERPDGSNFTLKIRSTKLEDSAMYFCASSPGLAAYNEQFFGPGTRLTVL.

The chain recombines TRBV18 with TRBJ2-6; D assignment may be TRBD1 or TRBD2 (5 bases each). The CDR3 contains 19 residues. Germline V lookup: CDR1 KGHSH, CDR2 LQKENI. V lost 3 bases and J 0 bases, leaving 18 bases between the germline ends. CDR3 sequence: CASSPQRGGLDSGANVLTF. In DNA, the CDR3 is TGTGCCAGCTCACCTCAAAGGGGCGGGTTAGACTCTGGGGCCAACGTCCTGACTTTC.

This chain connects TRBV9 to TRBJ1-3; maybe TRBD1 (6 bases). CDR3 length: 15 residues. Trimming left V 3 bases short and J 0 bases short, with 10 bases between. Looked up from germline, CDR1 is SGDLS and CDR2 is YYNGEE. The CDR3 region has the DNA TGTGCCAGCAGCGGGAGGGGGGGCTCTGGAAACACCATATATTTT. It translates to CASSGRGGSGNTIYF.

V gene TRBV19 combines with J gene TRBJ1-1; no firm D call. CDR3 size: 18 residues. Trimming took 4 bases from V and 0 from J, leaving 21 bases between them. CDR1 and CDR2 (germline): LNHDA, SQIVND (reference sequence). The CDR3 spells CASSSRGQTRGMNTEAFF. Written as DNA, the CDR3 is TGTGCCAGTAGTAGCCGAGGCCAAACTCGGGGTATGAACACTGAAGCTTTCTTT.

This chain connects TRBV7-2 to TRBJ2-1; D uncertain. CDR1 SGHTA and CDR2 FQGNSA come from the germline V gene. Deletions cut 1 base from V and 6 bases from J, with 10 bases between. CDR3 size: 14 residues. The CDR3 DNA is TGTGCCAGCAGCTTAGGGGTAAAACCCAATGAGCAGTTCTTC. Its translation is CASSLGVKPNEQFF.

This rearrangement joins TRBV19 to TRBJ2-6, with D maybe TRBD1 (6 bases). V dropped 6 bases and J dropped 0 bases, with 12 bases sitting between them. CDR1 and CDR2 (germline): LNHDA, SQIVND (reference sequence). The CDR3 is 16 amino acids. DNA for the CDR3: TGTGCCAGTAGCCCACTGGACAGCTCTGGGGCCAACGTCCTGACTTTC. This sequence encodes CASSPLDSSGANVLTF.

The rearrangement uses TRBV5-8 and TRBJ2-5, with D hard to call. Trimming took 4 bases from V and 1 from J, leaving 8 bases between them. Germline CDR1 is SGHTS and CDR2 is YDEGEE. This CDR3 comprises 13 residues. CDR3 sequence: CASSRAPQETQYF. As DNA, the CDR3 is TGTGCCAGCAGCCGGGCACCCCAAGAGACCCAGTACTTC.

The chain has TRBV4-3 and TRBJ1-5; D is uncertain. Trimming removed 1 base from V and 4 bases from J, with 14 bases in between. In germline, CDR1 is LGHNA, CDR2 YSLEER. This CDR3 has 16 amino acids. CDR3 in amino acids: CASSQALPGTNQPQHF. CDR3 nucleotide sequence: TGCGCCAGCAGCCAAGCGTTGCCAGGCACGAATCAGCCCCAGCATTTT.

The CDR3 protein is CASSPSRTQETQYF. CDR3 DNA sequence: TGTGCCAGCAGCCCCAGCCGGACTCAAGAGACCCAGTACTTC. The chain joins TRBV7-2 to TRBJ2-5, with a tentative D call TRBD2 (5 bases). CDR1 is SGHTA, CDR2 FQGNSA, per germline. CDR3 size: 14 residues. The germline V and J ends were trimmed by 5 bases and 2 bases, with 12 bases remaining between them.

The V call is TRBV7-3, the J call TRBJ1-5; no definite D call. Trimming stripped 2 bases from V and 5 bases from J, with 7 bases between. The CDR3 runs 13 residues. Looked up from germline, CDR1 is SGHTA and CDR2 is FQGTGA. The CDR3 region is CASSLAGDQPQHF. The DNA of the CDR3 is TGTGCCAGCAGCTTAGCGGGTGATCAGCCCCAGCATTTT. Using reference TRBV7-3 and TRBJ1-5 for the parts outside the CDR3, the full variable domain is GAGVSQTPSNKVTEKGKYVELRCDPISGHTALYWYRQSLGQGPEFLIYFQGTGAADDSGLPNDRFFAVRPEGSVSTLKIQRTERGDSAVYLCASSLAGDQPQHFGDGTRLSIL.

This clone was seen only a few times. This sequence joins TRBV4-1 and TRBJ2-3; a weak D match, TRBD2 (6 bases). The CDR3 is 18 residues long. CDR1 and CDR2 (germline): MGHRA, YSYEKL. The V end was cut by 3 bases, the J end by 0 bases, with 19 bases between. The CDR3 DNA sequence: TGCGCCAGCAGCCACCCGGGACGGGCGGGATCTAGCACAGATACGCAGTATTTT. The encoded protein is CASSHPGRAGSSTDTQYF.

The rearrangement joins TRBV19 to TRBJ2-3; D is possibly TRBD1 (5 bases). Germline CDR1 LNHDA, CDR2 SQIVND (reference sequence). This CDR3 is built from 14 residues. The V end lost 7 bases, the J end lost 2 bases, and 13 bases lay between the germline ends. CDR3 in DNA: TGTGCCAGTACGGCCCCAGGGTACACAGATACGCAGTATTTT. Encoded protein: CASTAPGYTDTQYF. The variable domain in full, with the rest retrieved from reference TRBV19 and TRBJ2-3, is DGGITQSPKYLFRKEGQNVTLSCEQNLNHDAMYWYRQDPGQGLRLIYYSQIVNDFQKGDIAEGYSVSREKKESFPLTVTSAQKNPTAFYLCASTAPGYTDTQYFGPGTRLTVL.

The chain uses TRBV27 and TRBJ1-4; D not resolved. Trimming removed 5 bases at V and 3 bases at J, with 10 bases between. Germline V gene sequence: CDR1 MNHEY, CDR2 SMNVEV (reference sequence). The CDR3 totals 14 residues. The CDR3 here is CASSRRQANEKLFF. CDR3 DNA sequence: TGTGCCAGCAGTCGAAGACAAGCTAATGAAAAACTGTTTTTT.

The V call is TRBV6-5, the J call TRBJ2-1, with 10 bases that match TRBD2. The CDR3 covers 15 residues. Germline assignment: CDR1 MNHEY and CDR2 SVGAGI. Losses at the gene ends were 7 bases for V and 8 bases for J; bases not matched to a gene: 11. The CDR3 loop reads CASTEGTSGKDEQFF. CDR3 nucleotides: TGTGCCAGCACCGAGGGAACTAGCGGGAAGGATGAGCAGTTCTTC.

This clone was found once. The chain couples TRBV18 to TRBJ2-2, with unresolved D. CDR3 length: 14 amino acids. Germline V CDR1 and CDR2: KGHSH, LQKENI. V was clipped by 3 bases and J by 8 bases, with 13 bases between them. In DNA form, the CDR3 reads TGTGCCAGCTCACCGGAAGGGATCGCTGGGGAGCTGTTTTTT. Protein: CASSPEGIAGELFF.